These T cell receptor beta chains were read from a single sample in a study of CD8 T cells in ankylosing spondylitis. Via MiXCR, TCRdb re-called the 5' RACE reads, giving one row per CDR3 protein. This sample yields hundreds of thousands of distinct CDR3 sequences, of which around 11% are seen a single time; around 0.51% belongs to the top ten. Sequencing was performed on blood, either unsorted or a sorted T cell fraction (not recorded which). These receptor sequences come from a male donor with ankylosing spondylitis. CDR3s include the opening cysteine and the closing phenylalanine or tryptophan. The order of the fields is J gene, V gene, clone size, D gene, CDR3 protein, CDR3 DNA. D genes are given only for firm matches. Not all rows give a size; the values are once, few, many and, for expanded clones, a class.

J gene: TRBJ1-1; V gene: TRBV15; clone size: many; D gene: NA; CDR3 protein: CATSRDVGGWGTEAFF; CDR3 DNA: TGTGCCACCAGCAGAGATGTGGGAGGATGGGGCACTGAAGCTTTCTTT
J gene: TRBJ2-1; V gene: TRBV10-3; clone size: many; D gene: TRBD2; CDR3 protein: CAIGFAGDYNEQFF; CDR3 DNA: TGTGCCATCGGTTTTGCGGGGGACTACAATGAGCAGTTCTTC
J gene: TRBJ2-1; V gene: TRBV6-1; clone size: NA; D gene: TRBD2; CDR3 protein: CASSPKGGRSSYNEQFF; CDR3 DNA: TGTGCCAGCAGCCCGAAGGGCGGGAGGAGCTCCTACAATGAGCAGTTCTTC
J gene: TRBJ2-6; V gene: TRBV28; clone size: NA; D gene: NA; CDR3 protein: CASTGPGSGANVLTF; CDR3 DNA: TGTGCCAGCACCGGTCCCGGCTCTGGGGCCAACGTCCTGACTTTC
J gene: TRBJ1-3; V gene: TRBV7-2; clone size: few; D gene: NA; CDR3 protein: CASSTWDFGTGNTIYF; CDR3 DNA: TGTGCCAGCAGCACATGGGACTTCGGAACAGGAAACACCATATATTTT
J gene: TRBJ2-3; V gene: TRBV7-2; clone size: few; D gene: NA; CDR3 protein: CASSLSWGTQYF; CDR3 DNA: TGTGCCAGCAGCTTATCATGGGGTACGCAGTATTTT
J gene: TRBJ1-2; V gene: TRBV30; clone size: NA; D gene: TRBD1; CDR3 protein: CACVMGTGGASYGYTF; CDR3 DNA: TGTGCCTGTGTCATGGGGACAGGGGGCGCAAGCTATGGCTACACCTTC
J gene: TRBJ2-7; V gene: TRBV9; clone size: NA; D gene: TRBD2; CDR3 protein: CASNTGASGSYEQYF; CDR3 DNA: TGTGCCAGCAACACCGGGGCTAGCGGCTCCTACGAGCAGTACTTC
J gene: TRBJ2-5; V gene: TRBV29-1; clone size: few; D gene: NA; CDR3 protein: CSVEGRGGVVETQYF; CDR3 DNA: TGCAGCGTTGAAGGCAGGGGAGGGGTGGTAGAGACCCAGTACTTC
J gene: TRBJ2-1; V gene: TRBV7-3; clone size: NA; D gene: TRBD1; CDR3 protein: CASSLGQPSYNEQFF; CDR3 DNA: TGTGCCAGCAGCTTGGGACAGCCCTCCTACAATGAGCAGTTCTTC
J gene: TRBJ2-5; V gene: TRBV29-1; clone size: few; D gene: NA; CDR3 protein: CSVAVETQYF; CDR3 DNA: TGCAGCGTTGCAGTAGAGACCCAGTACTTC
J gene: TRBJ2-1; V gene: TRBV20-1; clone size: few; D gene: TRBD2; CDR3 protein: CSARDSGRAGYNEQFF; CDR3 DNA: TGCAGTGCTCGGGATAGCGGGAGGGCCGGCTACAATGAGCAGTTCTTC
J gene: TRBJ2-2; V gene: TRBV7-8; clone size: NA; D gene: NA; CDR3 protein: CASSLKGGTGELFF; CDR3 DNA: TGTGCCAGCAGCTTAAAGGGGGGGACCGGGGAGCTGTTTTTT
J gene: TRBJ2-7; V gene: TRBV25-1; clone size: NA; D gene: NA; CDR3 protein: CASSEYKELYF; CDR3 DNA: TGTGCCAGCAGTGAATATAAGGAGCTGTACTTC
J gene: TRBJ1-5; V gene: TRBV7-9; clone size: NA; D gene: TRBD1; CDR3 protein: CASSLLGRGGWAQHF; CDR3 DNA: TGTGCCAGCAGCTTACTTGGCAGGGGGGGTTGGGCCCAGCATTTT
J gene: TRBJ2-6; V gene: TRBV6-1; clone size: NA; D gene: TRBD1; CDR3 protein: CASSARDRTSGANVLTF; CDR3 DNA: TGTGCCAGCAGCGCAAGGGACAGAACCTCTGGGGCCAACGTCCTGACTTTC
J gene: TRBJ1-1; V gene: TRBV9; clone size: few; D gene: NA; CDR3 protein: CASSALAGRNTEAFF; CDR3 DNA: TGTGCCAGCAGCGCATTAGCTGGGAGGAACACTGAAGCTTTCTTT
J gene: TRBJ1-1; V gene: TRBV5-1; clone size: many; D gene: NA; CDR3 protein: CASSSRDGPMNTEAFF; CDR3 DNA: TGCGCCAGCAGCTCCCGGGACGGTCCCATGAACACTGAAGCTTTCTTT
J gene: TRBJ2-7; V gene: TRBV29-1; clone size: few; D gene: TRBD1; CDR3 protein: CSVLPRTGGADEQYF; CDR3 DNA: TGCAGCGTTCTCCCCCGGACAGGGGGCGCGGATGAGCAGTACTTC
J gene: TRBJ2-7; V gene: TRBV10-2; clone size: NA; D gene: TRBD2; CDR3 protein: CASQGLAGSYEQYF; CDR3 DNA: TGCGCCAGTCAGGGACTAGCGGGCTCCTACGAGCAGTACTTC
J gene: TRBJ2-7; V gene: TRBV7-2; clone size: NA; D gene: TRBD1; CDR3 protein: CASSLQTGASYEQYF; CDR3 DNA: TGTGCCAGCAGCTTACAAACAGGGGCATCCTACGAGCAGTACTTC
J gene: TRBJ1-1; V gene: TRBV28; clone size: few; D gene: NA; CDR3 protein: CASSFQGRAEAFF; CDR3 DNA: TGTGCCAGCAGTTTTCAAGGACGGGCTGAAGCTTTCTTT
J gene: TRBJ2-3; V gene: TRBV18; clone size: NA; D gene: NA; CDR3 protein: CASSSIAPVDTQYF; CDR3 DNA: TGTGCCAGCTCATCTATAGCCCCGGTGGATACGCAGTATTTT
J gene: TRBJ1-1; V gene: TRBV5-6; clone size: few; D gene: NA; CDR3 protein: CASSFRPSTTEAFF; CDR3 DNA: TGTGCCAGCAGCTTCCGTCCTTCGACCACTGAAGCTTTCTTT
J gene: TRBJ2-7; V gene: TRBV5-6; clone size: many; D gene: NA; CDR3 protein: CASTAGSSYEQYF; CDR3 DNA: TGTGCCAGCACGGCGGGAAGCTCCTACGAGCAGTACTTC
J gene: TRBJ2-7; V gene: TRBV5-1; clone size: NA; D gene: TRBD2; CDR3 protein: CASSLHWLAGAVTYEQYF; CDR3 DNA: TGCGCCAGCAGCTTGCATTGGCTAGCGGGAGCTGTCACCTACGAGCAGTACTTC
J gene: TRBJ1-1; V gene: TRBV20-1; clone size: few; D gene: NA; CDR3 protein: CSLDRNTEAFF; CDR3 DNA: TGCAGTTTGGACAGGAACACTGAAGCTTTCTTT
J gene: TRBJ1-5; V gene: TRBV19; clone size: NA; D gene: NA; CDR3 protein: CASTLRAASNQPQHF; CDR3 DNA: TGTGCCAGTACCCTTCGGGCGGCCAGCAATCAGCCCCAGCATTTT
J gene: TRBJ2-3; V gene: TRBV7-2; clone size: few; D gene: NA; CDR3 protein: CASSWDVSTDTQYF; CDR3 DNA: TGTGCCAGCAGCTGGGACGTGAGCACAGATACGCAGTATTTT
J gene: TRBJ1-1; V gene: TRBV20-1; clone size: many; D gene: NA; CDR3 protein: CSVQRVGRSAFF; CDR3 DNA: TGCAGTGTTCAGAGGGTAGGAAGGAGCGCTTTCTTT
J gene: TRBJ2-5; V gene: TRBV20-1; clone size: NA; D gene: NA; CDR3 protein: CSAPWVGAKGETQYF; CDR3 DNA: TGCAGTGCTCCCTGGGTGGGGGCGAAAGGGGAGACCCAGTACTTC
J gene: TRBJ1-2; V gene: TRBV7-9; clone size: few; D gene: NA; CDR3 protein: CASSLAPGRTRVYTF; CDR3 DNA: TGTGCCAGCAGCTTAGCGCCCGGACGCACACGGGTCTACACCTTC
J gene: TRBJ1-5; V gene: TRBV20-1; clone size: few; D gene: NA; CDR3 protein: CSAREPDSNQPQHF; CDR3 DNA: TGCAGTGCTAGAGAACCGGACAGCAATCAGCCCCAGCATTTT
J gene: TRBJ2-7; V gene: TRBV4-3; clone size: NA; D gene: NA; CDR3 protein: CASSQEGDRTKQYF; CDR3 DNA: TGCGCCAGCAGCCAAGAGGGGGACCGTACGAAGCAGTACTTC
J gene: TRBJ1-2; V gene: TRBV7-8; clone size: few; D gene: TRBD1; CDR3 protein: CASSWGQFNYGYTF; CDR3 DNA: TGTGCCAGCAGCTGGGGACAGTTTAACTATGGCTACACCTTC
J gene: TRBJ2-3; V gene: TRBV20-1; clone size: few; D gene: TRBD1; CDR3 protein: CSARQGGTDTQYF; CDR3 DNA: TGCAGTGCTCGACAGGGGGGGACAGATACGCAGTATTTT
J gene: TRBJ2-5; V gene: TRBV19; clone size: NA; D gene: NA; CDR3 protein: CASSMLRQETQYF; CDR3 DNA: TGTGCCAGTAGTATGCTTCGGCAAGAGACCCAGTACTTC
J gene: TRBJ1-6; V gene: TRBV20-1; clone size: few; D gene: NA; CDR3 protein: CSAHTGRLAPLHF; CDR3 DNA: TGCAGTGCTCATACAGGGCGTCTAGCGCCCCTCCACTTT
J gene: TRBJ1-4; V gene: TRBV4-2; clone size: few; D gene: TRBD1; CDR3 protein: CASSLGTGPNEKLFF; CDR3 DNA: TGTGCCAGCAGCCTAGGGACAGGGCCAAATGAAAAACTGTTTTTT
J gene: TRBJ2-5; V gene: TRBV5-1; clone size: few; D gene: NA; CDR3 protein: CASSLAGRGLRETQYF; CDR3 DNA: TGCGCCAGCAGCTTGGCCGGGCGGGGCCTCAGGGAGACCCAGTACTTC